Sequencing of this T cell receptor beta chain was carried out in a study of T cells in Graves' hyperthyroidism and ophthalmopathy. Amplified regions were TCR beta CDR3 sequences from RNA transcripts. In the first-round RT-PCR of the TCR CDR3, the HTBI primer set was used. TCRdb re-analysed the multiplex PCR reads in MiXCR, keeping a single row per CDR3 protein. The profile covers almost 600,000 distinct CDR3 sequences, with about 45% appearing a single time and approximately 7.5% taken by the ten largest. The CDR3 contains 13 residues. Germline lookup yields CDR1 DFQATT and CDR2 SNEGSKA (reference sequence).

The V call is TRBV20-1, the J call TRBJ1-5; D is uncertain. Sequences were obtained from peripheral blood or thyroid tissue (not recorded which). The TCR originated in a woman aged 18-29 years with Graves' hyperthyroidism. The CDR3 protein is CRARARSNQPQHF. The CDR3 nucleotides are TGCAGAGCCCGGGCGAGAAGCAATCAGCCCCAGCATTTT.